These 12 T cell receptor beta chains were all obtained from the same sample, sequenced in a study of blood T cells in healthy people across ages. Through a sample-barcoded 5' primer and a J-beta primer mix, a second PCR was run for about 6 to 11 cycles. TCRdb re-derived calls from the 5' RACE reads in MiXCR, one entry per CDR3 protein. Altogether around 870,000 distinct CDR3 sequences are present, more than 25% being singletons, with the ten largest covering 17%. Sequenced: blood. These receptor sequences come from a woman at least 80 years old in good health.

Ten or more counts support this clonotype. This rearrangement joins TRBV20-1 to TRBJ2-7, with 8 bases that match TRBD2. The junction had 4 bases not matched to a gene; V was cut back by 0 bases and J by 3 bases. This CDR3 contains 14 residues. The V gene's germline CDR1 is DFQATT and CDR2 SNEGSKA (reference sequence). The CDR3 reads CSARDQRGGYEQYF. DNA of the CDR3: TGCAGTGCTAGAGATCAACGGGGGGGCTACGAGCAGTACTTC.

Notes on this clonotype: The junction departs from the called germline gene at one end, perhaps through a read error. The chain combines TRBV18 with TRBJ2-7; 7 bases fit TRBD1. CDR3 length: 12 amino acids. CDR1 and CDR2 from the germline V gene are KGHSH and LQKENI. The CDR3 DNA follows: TGTGTCAGCTCACCAGGGGGAAGCGAGCAGTACTTC. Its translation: CVSSPGGSEQYF.

CDR3 DNA: TGCAGTGCTACCGACAGGGGAGGCTATGGCTACACCTTC. This gives the protein CSATDRGGYGYTF. This chain uses TRBV20-1 with TRBJ1-2; 8 positions agree with TRBD1. The CDR3 is made up of 13 amino acids. Germline V gene data show CDR1 as DFQATT and CDR2 as SNEGSKA (reference sequence). Trimming took 4 bases from V and 4 from J; bases not matched to a gene: 5.

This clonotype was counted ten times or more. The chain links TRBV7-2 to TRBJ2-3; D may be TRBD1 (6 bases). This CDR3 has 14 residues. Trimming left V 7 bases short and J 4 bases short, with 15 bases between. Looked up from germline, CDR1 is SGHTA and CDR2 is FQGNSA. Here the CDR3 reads CASTTGRGSDTQYF. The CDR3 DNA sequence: TGTGCCAGCACCACCGGTAGGGGGTCAGATACGCAGTATTTT.

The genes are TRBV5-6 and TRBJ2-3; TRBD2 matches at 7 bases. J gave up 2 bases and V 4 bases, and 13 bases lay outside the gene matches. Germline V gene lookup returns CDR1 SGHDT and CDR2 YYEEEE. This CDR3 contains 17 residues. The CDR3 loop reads CASSRRGRAGITDTQYF. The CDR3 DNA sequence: TGTGCCAGCAGCCGACGGGGTAGAGCGGGGATCACAGATACGCAGTATTTT.

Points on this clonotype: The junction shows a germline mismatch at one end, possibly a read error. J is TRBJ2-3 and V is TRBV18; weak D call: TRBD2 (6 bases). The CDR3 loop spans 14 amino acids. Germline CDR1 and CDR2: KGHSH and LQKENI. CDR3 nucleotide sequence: TGTGTCAGCTCTGTAGCGGCTAGCACAGATACGCAGTATTTT. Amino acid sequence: CVSSVAASTDTQYF.

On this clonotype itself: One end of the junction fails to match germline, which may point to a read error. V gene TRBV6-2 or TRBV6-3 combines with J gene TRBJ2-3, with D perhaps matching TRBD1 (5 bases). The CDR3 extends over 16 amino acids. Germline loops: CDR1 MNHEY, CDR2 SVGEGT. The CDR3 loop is CASNCSIKGSTDSQYF. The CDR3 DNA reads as TGTGCCAGCAATTGCTCGATCAAGGGGTCCACAGATTCGCAGTATTTT.

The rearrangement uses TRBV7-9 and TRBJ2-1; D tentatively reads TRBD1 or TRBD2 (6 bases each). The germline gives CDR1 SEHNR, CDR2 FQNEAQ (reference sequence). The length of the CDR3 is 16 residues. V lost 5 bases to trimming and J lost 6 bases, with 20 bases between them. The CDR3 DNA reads TGTGCCAGCAGCCATTACGGGGGCTATGGTTCCAATGAGCAGTTCTTC. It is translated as CASSHYGGYGSNEQFF.

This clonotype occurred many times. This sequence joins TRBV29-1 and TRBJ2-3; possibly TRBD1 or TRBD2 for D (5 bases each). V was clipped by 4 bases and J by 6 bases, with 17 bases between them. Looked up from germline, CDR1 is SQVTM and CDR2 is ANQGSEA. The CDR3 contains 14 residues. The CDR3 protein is CSVAGTQSWDTQYF. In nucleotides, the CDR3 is TGCAGCGTTGCCGGGACGCAGTCGTGGGATACGCAGTATTTT.

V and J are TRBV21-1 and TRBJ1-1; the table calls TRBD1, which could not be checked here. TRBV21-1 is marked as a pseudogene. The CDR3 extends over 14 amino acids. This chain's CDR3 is CASSRWGRNTEAFF. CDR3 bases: TGTGCCAGCAGCAGGTGGGGGAGGAACACTGAAGCTTTCTTT.

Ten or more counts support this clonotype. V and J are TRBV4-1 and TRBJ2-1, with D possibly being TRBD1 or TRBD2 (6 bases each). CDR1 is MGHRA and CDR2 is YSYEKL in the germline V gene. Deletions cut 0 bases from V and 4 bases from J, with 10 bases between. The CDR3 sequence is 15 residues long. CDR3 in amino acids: CASSQEGGPYNEQFF. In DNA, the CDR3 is TGCGCCAGCAGCCAAGAAGGGGGGCCTTACAATGAGCAGTTCTTC.

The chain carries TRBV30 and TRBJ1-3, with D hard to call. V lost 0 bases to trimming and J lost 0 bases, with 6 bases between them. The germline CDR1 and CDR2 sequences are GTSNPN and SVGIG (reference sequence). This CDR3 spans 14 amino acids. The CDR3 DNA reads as TGTGCCTGGAGTGTCGGGTCCTCTGGAAACACCATATATTTT. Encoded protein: CAWSVGSSGNTIYF.